Included here is one TCR beta chain sequence, with context. The target antigen is unknown. This sample is drawn from a study of T cell responses to AZD1222 COVID-19 vaccine. General study points: Researchers report vaccine-associated CD4 TCRs spanning spike, with dominance at 160-218 and 743-854. A mostly white British donor set with more females was recruited, and clonal diversity was possibly underestimated.

The method was immunoSEQ multiplex PCR; TCRdb's version includes in-frame clones alone and lacks a portion of them. The sample contains 130,000 to 150,000 clones, 70% to 90% of which appear only once. Germline lookup yields CDR1 SEHNR and CDR2 FQNEAQ (reference sequence). The CDR3 runs to 16 residues. Trimming left V 1 base short and J 4 bases short, with 16 bases between. This material consisted of peripheral blood, taken on day 0 of MenACWY control vaccination. This TCR came from an adult in good health. This chain links TRBV7-9 with TRBJ1-2; D not resolved. CDR3 amino acids: CASSLERDVGIYGYTF. CDR3 DNA sequence: TGTGCCAGCAGCTTAGAGAGGGATGTGGGGATCTATGGCTACACCTTC.